Sequencing of this T cell receptor (beta chain) was carried out in a study of beta chain features in type 1 diabetes. This clone was seen a few times. The antigen is not known. Findings and caveats of the study: A pattern of fewer insertions and more deletions at VDJ junctions was seen in type 1 diabetes patients.

The CDR3 loop spans 15 amino acids. Germline values: CDR1 LNHNV, CDR2 YYDKDF (reference sequence). V lost 6 bases, J lost 4 bases, and 8 bases stayed unmatched. Expressed TCRB transcripts were sequenced because the isolated RNA had all been reverse transcribed beforehand. Around 3.57 million reads was the average for naive, central memory and regulatory T cell samples. The protocol was immunoSEQ multiplex PCR, while the TCRdb copy is restricted to in-frame clones and leaves out a portion. Among under 450,000 clones listed, roughly 15% were seen once. The V gene is TRBV15, the J gene TRBJ2-3; TRBD2 aligns across 9 bases. Material for sequencing was naive CD4+ T cells from blood. This receptor was taken from a woman between 18 and 29 years old in good health. The CDR3, as DNA: TGTGCCACCAGTAGCTTAGCGGGAGTTTCAGATACGCAGTATTTT. Protein product: CATSSLAGVSDTQYF.